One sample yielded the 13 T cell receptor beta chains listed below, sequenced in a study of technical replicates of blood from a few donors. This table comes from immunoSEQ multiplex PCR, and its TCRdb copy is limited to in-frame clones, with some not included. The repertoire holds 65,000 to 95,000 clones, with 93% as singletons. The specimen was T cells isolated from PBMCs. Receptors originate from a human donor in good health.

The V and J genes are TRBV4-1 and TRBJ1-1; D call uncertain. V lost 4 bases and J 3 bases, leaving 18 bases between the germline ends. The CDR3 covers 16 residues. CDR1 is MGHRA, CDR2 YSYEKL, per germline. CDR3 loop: CASSPRPNRVDTEAFF. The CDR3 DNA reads TGCGCCAGCAGCCCCCGACCCAACCGGGTGGACACTGAAGCTTTCTTT.

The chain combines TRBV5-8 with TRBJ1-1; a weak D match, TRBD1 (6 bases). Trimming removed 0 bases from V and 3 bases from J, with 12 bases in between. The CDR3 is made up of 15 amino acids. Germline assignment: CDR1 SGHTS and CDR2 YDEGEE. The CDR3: CASSLVGAKDTEAFF. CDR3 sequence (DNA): TGTGCCAGCAGCTTGGTGGGGGCTAAGGACACTGAAGCTTTCTTT.

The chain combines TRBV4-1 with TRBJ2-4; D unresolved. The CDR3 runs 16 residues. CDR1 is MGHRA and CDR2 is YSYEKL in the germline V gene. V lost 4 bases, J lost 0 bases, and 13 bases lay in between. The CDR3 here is CASSPLDTLAKNIQYF. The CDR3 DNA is TGCGCCAGCAGCCCACTCGACACTTTAGCCAAAAACATTCAGTACTTC.

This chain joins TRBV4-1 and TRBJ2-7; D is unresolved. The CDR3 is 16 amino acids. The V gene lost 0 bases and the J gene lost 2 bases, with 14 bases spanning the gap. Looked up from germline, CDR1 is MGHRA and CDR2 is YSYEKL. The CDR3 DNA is TGCGCCAGCAGCCAAGATCCATATGGCGGAACCTACGAGCAGTACTTC. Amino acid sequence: CASSQDPYGGTYEQYF.

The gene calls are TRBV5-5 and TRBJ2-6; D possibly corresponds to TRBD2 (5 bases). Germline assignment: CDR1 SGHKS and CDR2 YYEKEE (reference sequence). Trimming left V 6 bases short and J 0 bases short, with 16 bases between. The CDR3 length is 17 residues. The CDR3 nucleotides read TGTGCCAGCACCATAGACGGAGGTAGCTCTGGGGCCAACGTCCTGACTTTC. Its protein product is CASTIDGGSSGANVLTF.

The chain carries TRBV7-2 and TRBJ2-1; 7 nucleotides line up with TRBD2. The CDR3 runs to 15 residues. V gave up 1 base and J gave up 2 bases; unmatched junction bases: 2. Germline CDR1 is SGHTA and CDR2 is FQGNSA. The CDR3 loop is CASSLGGGAYNEQFF. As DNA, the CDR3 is TGTGCCAGCAGCTTAGGGGGGGGTGCCTACAATGAGCAGTTCTTC.

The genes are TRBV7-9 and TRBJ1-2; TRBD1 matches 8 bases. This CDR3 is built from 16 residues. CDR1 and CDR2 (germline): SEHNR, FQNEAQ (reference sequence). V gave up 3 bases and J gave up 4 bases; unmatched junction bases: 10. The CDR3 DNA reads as TGTGCCAGCAGCTTGAGAGGACAGGGACAATTCTATGGCTACACCTTC. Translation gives CASSLRGQGQFYGYTF.

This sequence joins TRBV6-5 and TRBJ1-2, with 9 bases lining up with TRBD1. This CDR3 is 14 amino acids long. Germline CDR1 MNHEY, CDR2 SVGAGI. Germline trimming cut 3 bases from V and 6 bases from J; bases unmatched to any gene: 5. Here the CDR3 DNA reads TGTGCCAGCAGTTATGGACAGGGGTTCGATGGCTACACCTTC. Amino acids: CASSYGQGFDGYTF.

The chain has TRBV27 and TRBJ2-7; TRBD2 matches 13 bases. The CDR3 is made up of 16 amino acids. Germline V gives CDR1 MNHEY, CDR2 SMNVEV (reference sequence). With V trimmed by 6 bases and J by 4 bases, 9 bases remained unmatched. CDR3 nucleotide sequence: TGTGCCAGCAGCGGACTAGCGGGAGTACAGCGGTACGAGCAGTACTTC. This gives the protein CASSGLAGVQRYEQYF.

This CDR3 reads CASSQADRVNTGELFF. In DNA, the CDR3 is TGTGCCAGCAGCCAAGCCGACAGGGTGAACACCGGGGAGCTGTTTTTT. The chain employs TRBV14 and TRBJ2-2, with 7 bases identical to TRBD1. Germline CDR1 reads SGHDN; CDR2 reads FVKESK. Trimming at V came to 1 base and at J to 1 base, leaving 3 bases not matched to a gene. The CDR3 runs to 16 residues.

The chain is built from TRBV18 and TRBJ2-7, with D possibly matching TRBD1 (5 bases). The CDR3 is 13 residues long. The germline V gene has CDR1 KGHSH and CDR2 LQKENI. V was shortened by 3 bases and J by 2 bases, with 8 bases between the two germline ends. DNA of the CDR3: TGTGCCAGCTCACCGACAGCTACCTACGAGCAGTACTTC. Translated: CASSPTATYEQYF.

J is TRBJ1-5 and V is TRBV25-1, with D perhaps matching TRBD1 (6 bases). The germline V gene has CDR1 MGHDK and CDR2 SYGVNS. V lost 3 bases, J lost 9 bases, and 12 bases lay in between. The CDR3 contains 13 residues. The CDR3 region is CASSEGGGGPQHF. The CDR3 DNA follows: TGTGCCAGCAGTGAGGGGGGAGGGGGGCCCCAGCATTTT.

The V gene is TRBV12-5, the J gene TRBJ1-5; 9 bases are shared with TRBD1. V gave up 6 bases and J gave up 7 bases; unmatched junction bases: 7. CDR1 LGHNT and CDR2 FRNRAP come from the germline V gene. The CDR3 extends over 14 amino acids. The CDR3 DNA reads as TGTGCTAGTGGACAAACAGGGGGCGGACAGCCCCAGCATTTT. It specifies CASGQTGGGQPQHF.